This T cell receptor (beta chain) was recovered during a study of blood T cell repertoires in COVID-19. Study information: The United States, Italy and Spain supplied acute and convalescent COVID-19 samples. PBMCs, B-cell-depleted T cells, or T cells provided the cDNA or gDNA that made up the material.

Here immunoSEQ multiplex PCR was the method, and the copy in TCRdb shows in-frame clones only, minus some. The sample holds about 200,000 clones, more than 70% seen once. Germline V gene sequence: CDR1 LNHDA, CDR2 SQIVND (reference sequence). Trimming cost V 5 bases and J 3 bases, with 13 bases left between them. CDR3 length: 14 residues. Recovered participants had two consecutive negative NP/OP PCR tests, healthcare professional clearance, or symptom resolution. Specimen: PBMCs or T cells enriched from blood (not recorded which). This TCR came from a woman between 18 and 30 years old who had recovered from COVID-19. The V gene is TRBV19, the J gene TRBJ1-1; D is unclear. In nucleotides, the CDR3 is TGTGCCAGTAGTCCGAAAATCGGGTACACTGAAGCTTTCTTT. This sequence encodes CASSPKIGYTEAFF.